The entry below describes one T cell receptor (beta chain). The sample belongs to a study of blood T cell repertoires in COVID-19. As for the study in general: Sites in the United States, Italy and Spain provided acute and convalescent COVID-19 samples.

Produced via immunoSEQ multiplex PCR; TCRdb's table is partial and in-frame only. The table records about 250,000 clones, around 88% of them present only once. Germline assignment: CDR1 MDHEN and CDR2 SYDVKM. This CDR3 has 15 amino acids. With 4 bases clipped from V and 9 bases from J, the junction kept 9 bases outside the gene matches. J is TRBJ2-1 and V is TRBV28; 10 bases are a match to TRBD2. The clonotype comes from a man older than 75 with acute or convalescent COVID-19. Material for sequencing was peripheral blood. The CDR3 nucleotides are TGTGCCAGCAGTTACCCGGGACTAGCGTCCGGTGAGCAGTTCTTC. Translating it yields CASSYPGLASGEQFF.